Listed below are T cell receptor beta chains from one sample, sequenced in a study of T cell clones after liver transplantation. Some clones are missing from TCRdb's copy, which holds only in-frame ones; the method was immunoSEQ multiplex PCR. The sample comprises about 100,000 clones, about 81% of which are singletons, and 0.99% rests with the top ten. Source: CD4+ T cells from blood, taken before liver transplant. The receptors derive from a human donor who received a liver transplant. Both conserved end residues are part of each CDR3. The order of the fields is CDR3 length, D gene, V gene, clone size, J gene, CDR3 protein, CDR3 DNA. The D gene is left open where the match is weak. Part of the rows lack a size; the others show once, few, many or a class for expanded clones.

16,TRBD2,TRBV10-3,.,TRBJ2-7,CAISDGLAGRFGEQYF,TGTGCCATCAGTGATGGGCTAGCGGGAAGGTTTGGCGAGCAGTACTTC
12,.,TRBV18,.,TRBJ2-7,CASSPEGYEQYF,TGTGCCAGCTCACCTGAAGGATACGAGCAGTACTTC
15,TRBD1,TRBV6-6,.,TRBJ2-7,CASSNQGTGGYEQYF,TGTGCCAGCAGTAACCAGGGGACAGGGGGTTACGAGCAGTACTTC
13,.,TRBV7-9,.,TRBJ1-1,CASSLVEGSVAFF,TGTGCCAGCAGCTTAGTGGAGGGATCGGTGGCTTTCTTT
15,TRBD1,TRBV19,.,TRBJ2-3,CASRSRGPSTDTQYF,TGTGCCAGTAGAAGCAGGGGGCCTAGCACAGATACGCAGTATTTT
13,.,TRBV6-4,.,TRBJ1-5,CASSLDLNQPQHF,TGTGCCAGCAGTCTGGACCTCAATCAGCCCCAGCATTTT
13,.,TRBV6-1,.,TRBJ2-7,CASGLFGPYEQYF,TGTGCCAGCGGACTTTTCGGGCCGTACGAGCAGTACTTC
13,.,TRBV4-1,.,TRBJ1-2,CASSQGGGDGYTF,TGCGCCAGCAGCCAGGGGGGCGGGGATGGCTACACCTTC
16,TRBD2,TRBV5-4,.,TRBJ2-3,CASSPGTGGRADTQYF,TGTGCCAGCAGCCCCGGGACGGGGGGGCGGGCAGATACGCAGTATTTT
13,.,TRBV7-3,.,TRBJ1-1,CASSLSKNTEAFF,TGTGCCAGCAGCTTGTCTAAGAACACTGAAGCTTTCTTT
14,.,TRBV6-5,.,TRBJ2-3,CASSPPAGTGTQYF,TGTGCCAGCAGTCCCCCCGCGGGGACGGGTACGCAGTATTTT
15,TRBD2,TRBV5-1,few,TRBJ2-2,CASSPWTSGAGELFF,TGCGCCAGCAGCCCCTGGACTAGCGGGGCCGGGGAGCTGTTTTTT
14,.,TRBV19,.,TRBJ1-2,CASLQRGFSYGYTF,TGTGCCAGCCTACAGCGGGGGTTCTCGTATGGCTACACCTTC
19,TRBD2,TRBV18,.,TRBJ2-3,CASSPPRLAGVRATDTQYF,TGTGCCAGCTCACCACCGCGACTAGCGGGGGTGCGAGCCACAGATACGCAGTATTTT
14,.,TRBV6-5,few,TRBJ1-6,CASRGGTPESPLHF,TGTGCCAGCCGGGGGGGGACCCCAGAATCACCCCTCCACTTT
13,.,TRBV13,.,TRBJ2-7,CASSLGTSYEQYF,TGTGCCAGCAGTCTGGGGACCTCCTACGAGCAGTACTTC
15,.,TRBV6-5,once,TRBJ2-5,CASSYPGGGGETQYF,TGTGCCAGCAGTTACCCGGGAGGGGGCGGGGAGACCCAGTACTTC
13,.,TRBV9,.,TRBJ1-2,CASSVDDNYGYTF,TGTGCCAGCAGCGTAGATGATAACTATGGCTACACCTTC
10,.,TRBV29-1,medium-sized,TRBJ1-1,CSGLNTEAFF,TGCAGCGGCCTGAACACTGAAGCTTTCTTT